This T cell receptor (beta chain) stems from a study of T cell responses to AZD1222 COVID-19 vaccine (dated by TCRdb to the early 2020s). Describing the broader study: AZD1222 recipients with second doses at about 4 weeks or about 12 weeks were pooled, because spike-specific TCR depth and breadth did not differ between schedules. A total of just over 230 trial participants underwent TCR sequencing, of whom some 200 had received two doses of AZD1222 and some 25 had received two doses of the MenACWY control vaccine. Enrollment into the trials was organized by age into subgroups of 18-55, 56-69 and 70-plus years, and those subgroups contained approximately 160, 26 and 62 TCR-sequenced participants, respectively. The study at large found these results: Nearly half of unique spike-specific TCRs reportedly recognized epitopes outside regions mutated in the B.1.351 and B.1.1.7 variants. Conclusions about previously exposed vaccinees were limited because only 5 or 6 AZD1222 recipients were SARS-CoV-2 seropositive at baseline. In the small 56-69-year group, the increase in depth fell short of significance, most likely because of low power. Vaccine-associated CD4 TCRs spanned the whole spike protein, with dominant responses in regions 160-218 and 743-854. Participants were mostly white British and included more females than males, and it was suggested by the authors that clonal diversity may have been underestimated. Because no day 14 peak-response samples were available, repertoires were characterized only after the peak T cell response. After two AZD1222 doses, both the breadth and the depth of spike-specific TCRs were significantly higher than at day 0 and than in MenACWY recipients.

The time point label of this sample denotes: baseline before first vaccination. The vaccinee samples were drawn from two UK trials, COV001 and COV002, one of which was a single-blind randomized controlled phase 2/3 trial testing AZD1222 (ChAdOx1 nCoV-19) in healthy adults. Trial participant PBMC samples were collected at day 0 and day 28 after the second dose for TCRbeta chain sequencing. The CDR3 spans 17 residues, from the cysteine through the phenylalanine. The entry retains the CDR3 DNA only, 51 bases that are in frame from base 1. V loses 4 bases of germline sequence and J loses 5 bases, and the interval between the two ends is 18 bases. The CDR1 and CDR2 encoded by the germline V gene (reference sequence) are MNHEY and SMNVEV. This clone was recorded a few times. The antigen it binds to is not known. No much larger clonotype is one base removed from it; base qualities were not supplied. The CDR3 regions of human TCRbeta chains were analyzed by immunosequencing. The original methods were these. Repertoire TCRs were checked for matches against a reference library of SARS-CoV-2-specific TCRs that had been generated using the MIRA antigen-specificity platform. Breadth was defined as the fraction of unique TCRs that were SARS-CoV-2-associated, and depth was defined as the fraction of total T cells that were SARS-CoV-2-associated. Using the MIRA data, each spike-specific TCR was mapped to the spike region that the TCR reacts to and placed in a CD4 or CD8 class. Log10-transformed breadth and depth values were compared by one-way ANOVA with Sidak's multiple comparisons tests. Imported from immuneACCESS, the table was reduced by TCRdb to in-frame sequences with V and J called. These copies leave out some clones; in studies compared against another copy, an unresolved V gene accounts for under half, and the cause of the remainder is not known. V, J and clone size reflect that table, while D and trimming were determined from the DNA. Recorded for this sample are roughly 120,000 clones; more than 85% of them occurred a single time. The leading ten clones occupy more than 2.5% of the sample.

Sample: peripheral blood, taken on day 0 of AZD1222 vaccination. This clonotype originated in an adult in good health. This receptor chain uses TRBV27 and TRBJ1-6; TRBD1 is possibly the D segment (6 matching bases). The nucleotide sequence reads TGTGCCAGCAGTTATGGTCACAGGGACCCTCATAATTCACCCCTCCACTTT. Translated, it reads CASSYGHRDPHNSPLHF.